The next 13 T cell receptor beta chains were all read from a single sample in a study of T cell repertoires in cytomegalovirus infection. Their specific antigens are unknown. Using its own MiXCR run on the reads, TCRdb lists one record per CDR3 protein. There are hundreds of thousands of distinct CDR3 sequences in the sample; approximately 31% occur only once, and around 15% lies in the top ten. The sequencing here drew on cultured CD8+ T cells from PBMCs, taken from culture after CMV antigen stimulation. These receptors were obtained from a human donor in good health (CMV status not recorded). Some clones in this sample may be carry-over from other donors' samples.

This clonotype appeared a few times. This chain links TRBV7-2 with TRBJ2-7, with 8 bases that match TRBD2. J gave up 5 bases and V 2 bases, and 17 bases lay outside the gene matches. Germline loops: CDR1 SGHTA, CDR2 FQGNSA. The CDR3 consists of 18 residues. CDR3 DNA sequence: TGTGCCAGCAGCTTAAACGAGCGGGGGAGTGTTTTTTACCACGAGCAGTACTTC. Protein product: CASSLNERGSVFYHEQYF.

The chain has TRBV4-3 and TRBJ1-1; unclear D gene. Trimming shortened V by 0 bases and J by 3 bases, and 11 bases separated the two germline ends. The CDR3 is made up of 15 amino acids. Germline V gene data show CDR1 as LGHNA and CDR2 as YSLEER. The CDR3 here is CASSQDLGLDTEAFF. Written as DNA, the CDR3 is TGCGCCAGCAGCCAAGATCTGGGGTTGGACACTGAAGCTTTCTTT.

This clonotype has a handful of counts. V is TRBV12-3 or TRBV12-4 and J is TRBJ2-3; D might be TRBD1 or TRBD2, each matching 6 bases. With 6 bases removed from V and 3 bases from J, the gap between germline ends came to 16 bases. The CDR3 is 15 amino acids. This chain's CDR3 is CASRSSGAETDTQYF. In nucleotides, the CDR3 is TGTGCCAGCAGGTCTTCGGGGGCTGAGACAGATACGCAGTATTTT.

Regarding this clonotype: It is likely a read error, because the conserved phenylalanine at the end of the CDR3 is missing. V and J are TRBV28 and TRBJ2-1; 12 positions match TRBD2. CDR1 is MDHEN and CDR2 is SYDVKM in the germline V gene. The CDR3 length is 17 residues. V shed 3 bases and J 2 bases; nucleotides not matched to a gene: 5. The CDR3 sequence: CASSFASGGGPYNEQFL. The CDR3 DNA reads TGTGCCAGCAGTTTCGCTAGCGGGGGGGGACCCTACAATGAGCAGTTCTTG.

The chain uses TRBV7-9 and TRBJ1-4; D not certain. The V and J ends lost 1 base and 0 bases respectively, with 9 bases between them. Germline assignment: CDR1 SEHNR and CDR2 FQNEAQ (reference sequence). CDR3 size: 16 residues. CDR3 residues: CASSLGETSTNEKLFF. DNA of the CDR3: TGTGCCAGCAGCTTAGGGGAGACCTCAACTAATGAAAAACTGTTTTTT.

This sequence joins TRBV7-4 and TRBJ1-2; D is perhaps TRBD1 (5 bases). Germline V gene lookup returns CDR1 SGHVT and CDR2 SQSDAQ. Trimming took off 1 base at V and 0 bases at J, with 18 bases between the two ends. This CDR3 contains 18 residues. The CDR3 sequence: CASSLGRLRGQSNYGYTF. The CDR3 DNA is TGTGCCAGCAGCTTAGGGAGGCTAAGGGGCCAATCTAACTATGGCTACACCTTC. Filled out from reference TRBV7-4 and TRBJ1-2, the complete variable domain reads GAGVSQSPRYKVAKRGRDVALRCDSISGHVTLYWYRQTLGQGSEVLTYSQSDAQRDKSGRPSGRFSAERPERSVSTLKIQRTEQGDSAVYLCASSLGRLRGQSNYGYTFGSGTRLTVV.

CDR3 in amino acids: CSAARDGPLVGYTF. CDR3 in DNA: TGCAGCGCCGCCCGGGACGGACCCCTGGTCGGCTACACCTTC. The chain has TRBV29-1 and TRBJ1-2; perhaps TRBD1 as D (5 bases). CDR3 size: 14 residues. CDR1 SQVTM and CDR2 ANQGSEA come from the germline V gene. V was clipped by 7 bases and J by 8 bases, with 23 bases between them.

This clonotype was recorded many times. The chain has TRBV7-6 and TRBJ2-3; 8 bases match TRBD2. J lost 4 bases, V lost 5 bases, and 8 bases had no gene match. Germline-derived CDR1 and CDR2 are SGHVS and FNYEAQ. This CDR3 contains 15 residues. The CDR3 is CASSPLAGLADTQYF. CDR3 bases: TGTGCCAGCAGCCCCTTAGCGGGGTTAGCAGATACGCAGTATTTT.

In its sample, this clonotype was seen many times. CDR3 amino acids: CASSLHPGGTGDNSPLHF. CDR3 in DNA: TGTGCCAGCAGTCTTCACCCCGGAGGGACAGGTGATAATTCACCCCTCCACTTT. The chain uses TRBV12-3 or TRBV12-4 and TRBJ1-6; 8 bases align to TRBD1. The CDR3 has 18 amino acids. The J segment lost 5 bases and the V segment lost 5 bases, leaving 14 bases of the junction unmatched.

This sequence joins TRBV29-1 and TRBJ2-2; no clear D gene. The CDR3 runs 14 residues. Germline CDR1 and CDR2: SQVTM and ANQGSEA. Trimming removed 2 bases at V and 1 base at J, with 8 bases between. The CDR3 nucleotides read TGCAGCGTTGAAAAAGATGAGAACACCGGGGAGCTGTTTTTT. Translating gives CSVEKDENTGELFF.

The gene calls are TRBV19 and TRBJ2-5; 9 bases line up with TRBD1. The V gene's germline CDR1 is LNHDA and CDR2 SQIVND (reference sequence). The CDR3 has 17 amino acids. V shed 3 bases and J 4 bases; nucleotides not matched to a gene: 12. The CDR3 DNA reads as TGTGCCAGTAGTATTACACTGGACAGGGGAGGAAGAGAGACCCAGTACTTC. Encoded protein: CASSITLDRGGRETQYF.

This clonotype was recorded many times. The V and J genes are TRBV7-9 and TRBJ1-2, with D tentatively TRBD1 (5 bases). The germline CDR1 and CDR2 sequences are SEHNR and FQNEAQ (reference sequence). CDR3 length: 15 residues. V was cut by 4 bases and J by 8 bases, with 20 bases left in between. This CDR3 reads CASSSNRMLLGGYTF. In nucleotides, the CDR3 is TGTGCCAGCAGCTCAAACAGGATGCTATTGGGAGGCTACACCTTC. The full variable domain, its missing parts supplied by reference TRBV7-9 and TRBJ1-2, is DTGVSQNPRHKITKRGQNVTFRCDPISEHNRLYWYRQTLGQGPEFLTYFQNEAQLEKSRLLSDRFSAERPKGSFSTLEIQRTEQGDSAMYLCASSSNRMLLGGYTFGSGTRLTVV.

This clonotype was observed many times. J is TRBJ2-5 and V is TRBV7-6; 7 nucleotides agree with TRBD2. V trimming: 5 bases; J trimming: 5 bases; junction bases outside the gene matches: 5. The germline CDR1 and CDR2 sequences are SGHVS and FNYEAQ. The CDR3 spans 13 residues. CDR3 residues: CASSETSWETQYF. The CDR3 DNA is TGTGCCAGCAGCGAGACTAGCTGGGAGACCCAGTACTTC.